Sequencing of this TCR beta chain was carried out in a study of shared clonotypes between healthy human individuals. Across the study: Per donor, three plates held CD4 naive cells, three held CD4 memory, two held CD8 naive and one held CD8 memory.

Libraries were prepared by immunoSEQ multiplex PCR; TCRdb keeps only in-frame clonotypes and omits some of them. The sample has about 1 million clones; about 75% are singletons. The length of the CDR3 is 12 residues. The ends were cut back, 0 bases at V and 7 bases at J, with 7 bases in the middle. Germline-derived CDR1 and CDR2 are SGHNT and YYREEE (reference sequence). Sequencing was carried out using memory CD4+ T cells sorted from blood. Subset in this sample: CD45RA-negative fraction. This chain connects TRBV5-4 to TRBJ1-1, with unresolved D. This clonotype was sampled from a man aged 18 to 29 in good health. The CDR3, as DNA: TGTGCCAGCAGCTTGGATAAGAATGAAGCTTTCTTT. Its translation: CASSLDKNEAFF.